The 31 T cell receptor beta chains presented below share a single source sample, sequenced in a study of blood T cell repertoires in COVID-19 (dated by TCRdb to about 2020). Library preparation was by the immunoSEQ multiplex PCR assay. In its TCRdb copy, this immuneACCESS table keeps in-frame sequences only and misses some clones. Where compared with another copy, unresolved V genes explain less than half of these, and the others have no known cause. In all, the sample holds 200,000 to 250,000 clones, and about 87% of those were seen once. The biggest ten clones account for around 2.7% of the sample. Material: PBMCs or T cells enriched from blood (not recorded which). Receptors were obtained from a woman in her twenties or thirties who had recovered from COVID-19.

This clone has more than one count but fewer than ten. This chain connects TRBV6-4 to TRBJ2-3; 9 bases line up with TRBD2. CDR3 length: 22 residues. Germline V gene lookup returns CDR1 MRHNA and CDR2 SNTAGT. The ends lost 0 bases at V and 2 bases at J; junction bases unmatched: 21. The CDR3 DNA reads as TGTGCCAGCAGTGACTCGAGCTCGGCTAGCGGGGATCCCGATCCCTCCACAGATACGCAGTATTTT. The encoded protein is CASSDSSSASGDPDPSTDTQYF.

The chain recombines TRBV6-6 with TRBJ2-7; possibly TRBD1 for D (6 bases). Germline lookup yields CDR1 MNHNY and CDR2 SVGAGI (reference sequence). This CDR3 spans 13 amino acids. Trimming left V 5 bases short and J 9 bases short, with 17 bases between. Here the CDR3 reads CASSGNRVGGQYF. The DNA for the CDR3 is TGTGCCAGCAGTGGCAACAGGGTAGGGGGGCAGTACTTC.

The chain recombines TRBV6-5 with TRBJ2-2, with TRBD2 matching over 8 bases. The CDR3 is 15 residues long. Per the germline V gene, CDR1 is MNHEY and CDR2 is SVGAGI. V was clipped by 5 bases and J by 0 bases; unmatched bases: 2. CDR3 in DNA: TGTGCCAGCAGTCCAGCGGGGGCGAACACCGGGGAGCTGTTTTTT. Its translation: CASSPAGANTGELFF.

The chain recombines TRBV7-9 with TRBJ1-2; tentatively, D is TRBD1 (5 bases). The CDR3 has 16 residues. Germline loops: CDR1 SEHNR, CDR2 FQNEAQ (reference sequence). Trimming pared 2 bases from V and 2 bases from J, leaving 15 bases between. The CDR3 DNA reads TGTGCCAGCAGCTTATGGGGAGGGGCAGAAAACTATGGCTACACCTTC. As protein: CASSLWGGAENYGYTF. The variable domain in full, with the rest retrieved from reference TRBV7-9 and TRBJ1-2, is DTGVSQNPRHKITKRGQNVTFRCDPISEHNRLYWYRQTLGQGPEFLTYFQNEAQLEKSRLLSDRFSAERPKGSFSTLEIQRTEQGDSAMYLCASSLWGGAENYGYTFGSGTRLTVV.

The rearrangement uses TRBV10-3 and TRBJ1-3; 10 bases are shared with TRBD1. V was pared by 7 bases and J by 0 bases, with 6 bases of the junction left unmatched. The length of the CDR3 is 16 residues. CDR1 is ENHRY, CDR2 SYGVKD, per germline. Here the CDR3 reads CAITPGQGSSGNTIYF. In DNA, the CDR3 is TGTGCCATCACCCCGGGACAGGGGAGCTCTGGAAACACCATATATTTT.

The genes are TRBV7-9 and TRBJ2-1, with D possibly matching TRBD1 (6 bases). Trimming cost V 5 bases and J 5 bases, with 16 bases left between them. CDR1 is SEHNR, CDR2 FQNEAQ, per germline (reference sequence). This CDR3 spans 15 amino acids. CDR3 in DNA: TGTGCCAGCAGCCTAACAGGGCACCAAAACAATGAGCAGTTCTTC. Protein sequence: CASSLTGHQNNEQFF.

The gene calls are TRBV15 and TRBJ1-5; tentatively, D is TRBD1 (5 bases). This CDR3 spans 15 amino acids. Germline V gene lookup returns CDR1 LNHNV and CDR2 YYDKDF (reference sequence). With 3 bases removed from V and 5 bases from J, the gap between germline ends came to 14 bases. DNA for the CDR3: TGTGCCACCAGCAGGTCCAGGGTTCGGGATCAGCCCCAGCATTTT. Encoded protein: CATSRSRVRDQPQHF.

J is TRBJ2-7 and V is TRBV9, with a possible D match to TRBD1 (6 bases). There are 13 residues in the CDR3. The V end was cut by 0 bases, the J end by 4 bases, with 8 bases between. CDR1 is SGDLS and CDR2 is YYNGEE in the germline V gene. CDR3 sequence (DNA): TGTGCCAGCAGCGTAGATCAGGGGTACGAGCAGTACTTC. Translating it yields CASSVDQGYEQYF.

The chain is built from TRBV5-6 and TRBJ2-2, with 10 bases aligning to TRBD1. Looked up from germline, CDR1 is SGHDT and CDR2 is YYEEEE. J was trimmed by 7 bases and V by 2 bases; bases with no gene match: 5. CDR3 length: 15 residues. The CDR3 spells CASSFGQGEVGELFF. The DNA of the CDR3 is TGTGCCAGCAGCTTTGGACAGGGGGAGGTCGGGGAGCTGTTTTTT.

The CDR3 DNA sequence: TGTGCCAGCGGCAGGGGCTCAGATTCACCCCTCCACTTT. Protein: CASGRGSDSPLHF. This sequence joins TRBV7-3 and TRBJ1-6, with TRBD1 as a possible D gene (6 bases). Between the trimmed V and J ends, which lost 8 bases and 8 bases, there was a span of 13 bases. The CDR3 is made up of 13 amino acids. Germline CDR1 and CDR2: SGHTA and FQGTGA.

The count of this clone is one. The chain has TRBV6-4 and TRBJ1-2; D gene ambiguous. Trimming took off 3 bases at V and 9 bases at J, with 14 bases between the two ends. The CDR3 has 13 amino acids. Germline CDR1 is MRHNA and CDR2 is SNTAGT. The CDR3 nucleotides read TGTGCCAGCAGTGATTCCTACGGGTCGAGCTACACCTTC. Protein sequence: CASSDSYGSSYTF.

The rearrangement links TRBV20-1 to TRBJ1-2; D is unresolved. This CDR3 spans 11 amino acids. The V gene lost 6 bases and the J gene lost 8 bases, with 13 bases spanning the gap. Germline V gene data show CDR1 as DFQATT and CDR2 as SNEGSKA (reference sequence). CDR3 sequence (DNA): TGCAGTGCCGAGGTTGAGGGCGGCTACACCTTC. Translation gives CSAEVEGGYTF.

This chain connects TRBV30 to TRBJ2-6; D might be TRBD1 (5 bases). The CDR3 sequence is 18 residues long. Germline V gives CDR1 GTSNPN, CDR2 SVGIG (reference sequence). Trimming removed 0 bases at V and 3 bases at J, with 18 bases between. The CDR3 is CAWSVPPSLDSGANVLTF. The DNA of the CDR3 is TGTGCCTGGAGTGTTCCGCCATCCCTCGACAGTGGGGCCAACGTCCTGACTTTC.

This clone was detected once. The V and J genes are TRBV3-1 (or the pseudogene TRBV3-2) and TRBJ1-5; D is ambiguous. V lost 1 base and J 8 bases, leaving 6 bases between the germline ends. CDR3 size: 12 residues. In germline, CDR1 is LGHDT, CDR2 YNNKEL (reference sequence). CDR3 nucleotides: TGTGCCAGCAGCCAAGGCGCGAAGCCCCAGCATTTT. Translation gives CASSQGAKPQHF.

The genes are TRBV6-2 or TRBV6-3 and TRBJ2-7; 12 bases fit TRBD2. There are 16 residues in the CDR3. The germline gives CDR1 MNHEY, CDR2 SVGEGT. V trimming: 4 bases; J trimming: 5 bases; junction bases outside the gene matches: 9. The CDR3 coding sequence is TGTGCCAGCAGTTGGTCGACTAGCGGGGGATTTAACGAGCAGTACTTC. Amino acid sequence: CASSWSTSGGFNEQYF.

This clone was picked up a small number of times. CDR3 bases: TGTGCCAGCAGTCGACAGGGTACCACCGGGGAGCTGTTTTTT. Its translation: CASSRQGTTGELFF. This chain joins TRBV6-2 or TRBV6-3 and TRBJ2-2, with TRBD1 matching over 7 bases. The CDR3 runs to 14 residues. V shed 5 bases and J 4 bases; nucleotides not matched to a gene: 4. Germline assignment: CDR1 MNHEY and CDR2 SVGEGT.

The V call is TRBV4-1, the J call TRBJ2-7; D might be TRBD1 (5 bases). Trimming cost V 1 base and J 1 base, with 11 bases left between them. CDR3 length: 15 amino acids. The germline V gene encodes CDR1 MGHRA and CDR2 YSYEKL. CDR3 protein: CASSQVIHRSYEQYF. The CDR3 nucleotides read TGCGCCAGCAGCCAAGTAATTCACAGGTCCTACGAGCAGTACTTC.

The chain has TRBV11-2 and TRBJ1-6; 7 positions match TRBD1. The CDR3 has 13 amino acids. Germline V CDR1 and CDR2: SGHAT, FQNNGV. Trimming cost V 1 base and J 9 bases; bases outside gene matches: 0. CDR3 sequence: CASSLAGGSPLHF. DNA for the CDR3: TGTGCCAGCAGCTTAGCAGGGGGTTCACCCCTCCACTTT.

The chain is built from TRBV29-1 and TRBJ2-5, with D perhaps TRBD1 (6 bases). In germline, CDR1 is SQVTM, CDR2 ANQGSEA. The CDR3 runs to 11 residues. Trimming took off 7 bases at V and 5 bases at J, with 11 bases between the two ends. The CDR3 DNA reads TGCAGCGGCAGGGGTGGGGAGACCCAGTACTTC. Its protein is CSGRGGETQYF.

The chain couples TRBV29-1 to TRBJ1-2; the match to TRBD1 covers 8 bases. Germline loops: CDR1 SQVTM, CDR2 ANQGSEA. This CDR3 is 15 amino acids long. The V segment lost 1 base and the J segment 11 bases; nucleotides outside the gene matches: 15. The CDR3 here is CSVEVPKADREGYTF. The DNA of the CDR3 is TGCAGCGTTGAAGTTCCGAAGGCGGACAGGGAGGGTTACACCTTC. Looking up the rest from reference TRBV29-1 and TRBJ1-2 gives the full variable domain: SAVISQKPSRDICQRGTSLTIQCQVDSQVTMMFWYRQQPGQSLTLIATANQGSEATYESGFVIDKFPISRPNLTFSTLTVSNMSPEDSSIYLCSVEVPKADREGYTFGSGTRLTVV.

This chain connects TRBV4-3 to TRBJ2-7; D not certain. The germline CDR1 and CDR2 sequences are LGHNA and YSLEER. CDR3 length: 13 amino acids. The V end was cut by 0 bases, the J end by 5 bases, with 8 bases between. The CDR3 spells CASSQDKSHEQYF. Here the CDR3 DNA reads TGCGCCAGCAGCCAAGATAAGAGCCACGAGCAGTACTTC.

This rearrangement joins TRBV3-1 (or the pseudogene TRBV3-2) to TRBJ1-3; D not certain. V was shortened by 3 bases and J by 16 bases, with 25 bases between the two germline ends. CDR1 is LGHDT, CDR2 YNNKEL, per germline (reference sequence). The CDR3 spans 15 residues. In DNA, the CDR3 is TGTGCCAGCAGCCAGTACCTTGGGCCTGAGTCTCTGAGTTATTTT. This codes for CASSQYLGPESLSYF.

The chain recombines TRBV5-1 with TRBJ1-2; D gene uncertain. Germline CDR1 is SGHRS and CDR2 is YFSETQ. Trimming left V 0 bases short and J 8 bases short, with 17 bases between. CDR3 size: 15 residues. The CDR3 is CASSLDTGYDGGYTF. The CDR3, as DNA: TGCGCCAGCAGCTTGGATACGGGATACGACGGGGGCTACACCTTC.

This CDR3 reads CASTETEAFF. The CDR3 bases are TGTGCCAGCACGGAGACTGAAGCTTTCTTT. The chain combines TRBV2 with TRBJ1-1; the D is unclear. This CDR3 is 10 amino acids long. Trimming removed 7 bases from V and 5 bases from J, with 5 bases in between. CDR1 SNHLY and CDR2 FYNNEI come from the germline V gene.

The J gene is TRBJ1-4, the V gene TRBV2, with D possibly matching TRBD1 (6 bases). V gave up 6 bases and J gave up 10 bases, with 12 bases separating them. This CDR3 region has 12 residues. Germline loops: CDR1 SNHLY, CDR2 FYNNEI. The CDR3 region is CASRDRPRKLFF. CDR3 DNA: TGTGCCAGCAGAGACAGGCCTCGAAAACTGTTTTTT.

This rearrangement joins TRBV29-1 to TRBJ2-3; 7 nucleotides align to TRBD2. V dropped 2 bases and J dropped 1; count of bases not matched to a gene: 6. This CDR3 contains 15 residues. Germline V gene data show CDR1 as SQVTM and CDR2 as ANQGSEA. The DNA for the CDR3 is TGCAGCGTTGAAAAAGGTGGGAGGGGCACAGATACGCAGTATTTT. Its translation: CSVEKGGRGTDTQYF.

Within the sample, this clone is medium-sized (0.01 to 0.1%). This chain uses TRBV10-3 with TRBJ1-2; no clear D gene. This CDR3 contains 14 residues. Trimming took 0 bases from V and 4 from J, leaving 9 bases between them. Germline CDR1 ENHRY, CDR2 SYGVKD. The CDR3 nucleotides read TGTGCCATCAGTGAGTCGACACACCGCTATGGCTACACCTTC. This sequence encodes CAISESTHRYGYTF.

The V call is TRBV2, the J call TRBJ1-2; 8 bases align to TRBD1. Germline V gives CDR1 SNHLY, CDR2 FYNNEI. This CDR3 spans 16 amino acids. J lost 4 bases, V lost 6 bases, and 13 bases had no gene match. The CDR3 reads CASRELRTGSFYGYTF. In DNA form, the CDR3 reads TGTGCCAGCAGAGAGCTAAGGACAGGGAGCTTCTATGGCTACACCTTC.

This clone was picked up one time. Other nucleotide sequences from this sample produce the same CDR3. The chain couples TRBV19 to TRBJ1-1, with no clear D. This CDR3 comprises 11 residues. Trimming pared 6 bases from V and 0 bases from J, leaving 2 bases between. Germline V gene data show CDR1 as LNHDA and CDR2 as SQIVND (reference sequence). The CDR3 protein is CASSMNTEAFF. The CDR3 nucleotides read TGTGCCAGTAGCATGAACACTGAAGCTTTCTTT.

This chain links TRBV5-4 with TRBJ2-1; the match to TRBD2 covers 13 bases. Germline CDR1 and CDR2: SGHNT and YYREEE (reference sequence). CDR3 size: 15 residues. Germline trimming cut 4 bases from V and 9 bases from J; bases unmatched to any gene: 7. CDR3 DNA: TGTGCCAGCAGCCAGGGACTAGCGGGGAGCTTTGAGCAGTTCTTC. This encodes CASSQGLAGSFEQFF.

The rearrangement joins TRBV4-2 to TRBJ1-2; D not certain. The V end was cut by 1 base, the J end by 4 bases, with 13 bases between. The CDR3 length is 15 residues. CDR1 and CDR2 from the germline V gene are LGHNA and YNFKEQ. CDR3 sequence: CASSQADGRTYGYTF. CDR3 DNA: TGTGCCAGCAGCCAAGCTGATGGGAGAACCTATGGCTACACCTTC.